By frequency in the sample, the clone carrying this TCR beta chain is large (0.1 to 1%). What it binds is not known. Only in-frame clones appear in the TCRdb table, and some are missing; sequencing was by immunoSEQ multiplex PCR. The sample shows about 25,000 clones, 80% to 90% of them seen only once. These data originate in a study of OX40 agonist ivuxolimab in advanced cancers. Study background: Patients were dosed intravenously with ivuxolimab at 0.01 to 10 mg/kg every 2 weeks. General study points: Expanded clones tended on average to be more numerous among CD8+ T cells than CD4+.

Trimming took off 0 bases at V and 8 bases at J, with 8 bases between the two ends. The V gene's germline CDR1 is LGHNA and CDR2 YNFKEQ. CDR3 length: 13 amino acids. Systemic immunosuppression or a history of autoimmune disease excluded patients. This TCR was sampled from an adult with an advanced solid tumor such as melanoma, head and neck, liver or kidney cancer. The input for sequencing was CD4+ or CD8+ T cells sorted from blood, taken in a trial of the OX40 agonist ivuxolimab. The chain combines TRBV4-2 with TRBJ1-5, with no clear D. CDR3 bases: TGTGCCAGCAGCCAAGATTTAACGGAGCCCCAGCATTTT. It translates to CASSQDLTEPQHF.